This T cell receptor (beta chain) was obtained from a study of blood T cell repertoires in COVID-19. About the research overall: Acute and convalescent COVID-19 samples came from the United States, Italy and Spain. The analysed material was cDNA or gDNA that came from T cells, B-cell-depleted T cells, or PBMCs.

The length of the CDR3 is 15 residues. CDR1 and CDR2 (germline): SGDLS, YYNGEE. V gave up 0 bases and J gave up 4 bases, with 12 bases separating them. Per the original data handling: Amplification with reference gene primers provided the estimates of nucleated cell counts. The protocol was immunoSEQ multiplex PCR, while the TCRdb copy is restricted to in-frame clones and leaves out a portion. The V and J calls and the clone size are those of that table, but D and trimming were determined from the DNA. The sample includes about 130,000 clones, 60% to 80% seen only once; the top ten take 11%. The receptor comes from a man aged 55 to 70 who had recovered from COVID-19. J is TRBJ2-3 and V is TRBV9; weak D call: TRBD2 (5 bases). Sequencing used peripheral blood. DNA for the CDR3: TGTGCCAGCAGCGTAGCTTCGGGGTTTGCAGATACGCAGTATTTT. The encoded protein is CASSVASGFADTQYF.